These 14 T cell receptor beta chains were sequenced from one sample in a study of blood T cell repertoires in COVID-19. Only in-frame clones appear in the TCRdb table, and some are missing; sequencing was by immunoSEQ multiplex PCR. The sample lists about 410,000 clones, 86% occurring once. The sample taken for sequencing was peripheral blood. The receptors shown here come from a woman aged 25 to 39 with active or convalescent COVID-19.

The chain recombines TRBV12-3 or TRBV12-4 with TRBJ1-2; D unresolved. Deletions cut 1 base from V and 4 bases from J, with 7 bases between. CDR3 length: 13 amino acids. This CDR3 reads CASSLGESYGYTF. CDR3 coding DNA: TGTGCCAGCAGTTTAGGCGAGAGCTATGGCTACACCTTC.

The CDR3 DNA is TGTGCCAGCAGTTACTCTAGGACAAACTATGGCTACACCTTC. Residues: CASSYSRTNYGYTF. The genes are TRBV6-5 and TRBJ1-2; D perhaps matches TRBD1 (5 bases). The CDR3 is 14 amino acids. Germline CDR1 and CDR2: MNHEY and SVGAGI. The V and J ends lost 0 bases and 2 bases respectively, with 7 bases between them.

V usage is TRBV6-1 and J usage is TRBJ2-3, with D unclear. CDR3 length: 13 residues. Trimming took 1 base from V and 4 from J, leaving 6 bases between them. Germline V gene lookup returns CDR1 MNHNS and CDR2 SASEGT. The CDR3 reads CASSEEAADTQYF. CDR3 bases: TGTGCCAGCAGTGAAGAGGCGGCAGATACGCAGTATTTT.

The chain combines TRBV11-2 with TRBJ1-3; possibly TRBD1 for D (6 bases). V was cut by 6 bases and J by 0 bases, with 12 bases left in between. This CDR3 spans 15 amino acids. Germline V gene data show CDR1 as SGHAT and CDR2 as FQNNGV. The CDR3 here is CASSSGQNSGNTIYF. The CDR3 nucleotides read TGTGCCAGCAGTTCAGGACAGAACTCTGGAAACACCATATATTTT.

V and J are TRBV7-8 and TRBJ2-7, with TRBD2 matching 15 bases. Germline CDR1 SGHVS, CDR2 FQNEAQ. This CDR3 has 18 residues. V was pared by 5 bases and J by 4 bases, with 12 bases of the junction left unmatched. The CDR3 reads CASSGGPGLAGGEYEQYF. The DNA of the CDR3 is TGTGCCAGCAGCGGAGGGCCAGGACTAGCGGGAGGGGAGTACGAGCAGTACTTC.

This rearrangement joins TRBV10-3 to TRBJ2-1; 10 bases fit TRBD2. Germline V lookup: CDR1 ENHRY, CDR2 SYGVKD. The ends lost 0 bases at V and 2 bases at J; junction bases unmatched: 7. The CDR3 loop spans 18 amino acids. The CDR3 DNA follows: TGTGCCATCAGTGAGTCCGCTAGCGGGAGTCTCCCCTACAATGAGCAGTTCTTC. It translates to CAISESASGSLPYNEQFF.

This clone came up a few times. This chain joins TRBV11-2 and TRBJ1-3; no definite D call. V was clipped by 5 bases and J by 0 bases, with 11 bases between them. The CDR3 length is 15 residues. Germline V lookup: CDR1 SGHAT, CDR2 FQNNGV. The CDR3, as DNA: TGTGCCAGCAGCCAAGCGGGGAACTCTGGAAACACCATATATTTT. This sequence encodes CASSQAGNSGNTIYF.

Here the CDR3 DNA reads TGTGCCAGCTCACCATTCCAGGGGTCGCCTGAAGCTTTCTTT. Protein product: CASSPFQGSPEAFF. The chain links TRBV18 to TRBJ1-1, with TRBD1 as a possible D gene (6 bases). Per the germline V gene, CDR1 is KGHSH and CDR2 is LQKENI. The CDR3 covers 14 residues. V was shortened by 2 bases and J by 6 bases, with 13 bases between the two germline ends.

The rearrangement joins TRBV3-1 (or the pseudogene TRBV3-2) to TRBJ2-5; D is possibly TRBD2 (6 bases). Germline V gene data show CDR1 as LGHDT and CDR2 as YNNKEL (reference sequence). Trimming left V 6 bases short and J 5 bases short, with 10 bases between. This CDR3 spans 12 amino acids. The CDR3 nucleotides are TGTGCCAGCAGAACGGGGGAGGAGACCCAGTACTTC. Translation: CASRTGEETQYF.

This chain uses TRBV29-1 with TRBJ1-2; D is possibly TRBD1 (6 bases). With 0 bases removed from V and 5 bases from J, the gap between germline ends came to 16 bases. Germline-derived CDR1 and CDR2 are SQVTM and ANQGSEA. The CDR3 length is 15 residues. CDR3 in DNA: TGCAGCGTTGAAGATTTGGGACACCAGTATTATGGCTACACCTTC. It encodes CSVEDLGHQYYGYTF.

The chain combines TRBV30 with TRBJ1-3; D is ambiguous. The CDR3 runs to 15 residues. The V gene lost 0 bases and the J gene lost 3 bases, with 12 bases spanning the gap. In germline, CDR1 is GTSNPN, CDR2 SVGIG (reference sequence). The CDR3: CAWSVRGLFGNTIYF. For the CDR3, the DNA is TGTGCCTGGAGTGTACGAGGGTTGTTTGGAAACACCATATATTTT.

The chain joins TRBV28 to TRBJ2-3; weak D call: TRBD2 (6 bases). V lost 7 bases and J 2 bases, leaving 16 bases between the germline ends. CDR1 and CDR2 (germline): MDHEN, SYDVKM. CDR3 size: 15 residues. CDR3 nucleotide sequence: TGTGCCAGCATCACTCGGAGGGATTTCACAGATACGCAGTATTTT. Protein: CASITRRDFTDTQYF. Combining the CDR3 with reference TRBV28 and TRBJ2-3 gives the whole variable domain DVKVTQSSRYLVKRTGEKVFLECVQDMDHENMFWYRQDPGLGLRLIYFSYDVKMKEKGDIPEGYSVSREKKERFSLILESASTNQTSMYLCASITRRDFTDTQYFGPGTRLTVL.

Only one count was recorded for this clone. The chain uses TRBV7-2 and TRBJ2-7, with D perhaps matching TRBD1 (5 bases). The CDR3 runs 15 residues. V shed 1 base and J shed 2 bases, with 12 bases lying between them. Germline CDR1 and CDR2: SGHTA and FQGNSA. Here the CDR3 reads CASSLGAGLTYEQYF. Written as DNA, the CDR3 is TGTGCCAGCAGCTTAGGGGCAGGGCTCACCTACGAGCAGTACTTC.

J is TRBJ1-5 and V is TRBV4-1, with 10 nucleotides matching TRBD1. The V and J ends lost 6 bases and 5 bases, in that order; junction bases with no gene match: 1. The CDR3 spans 13 residues. Germline V CDR1 and CDR2: MGHRA, YSYEKL. CDR3 protein: CASRGQGHQPQHF. The CDR3 region has the DNA TGCGCCAGCAGGGGACAGGGGCATCAGCCCCAGCATTTT.